This T cell receptor beta chain stems from a study of T cells in tuberculosis (dated by TCRdb to between 2017 and 2018). Regarding the complete study: To characterize T cells specific for the mycobacterial lipid antigen glucose monomycolate (GMM), the study used CD1B tetramers together with high-throughput TCR immunosequencing. With ten people per group, a South African clinical cohort compared IGRA-negative adolescents, IGRA-positive adolescents with latent tuberculosis, and adults with active tuberculosis. What the work shows at the level of the full study, not this receptor alone: Clinical samples were selected based on which cryopreserved specimens were available, and the active tuberculosis cases were adults whereas the controls were adolescents. The smaller NN-distances in active tuberculosis patients were driven in part by shorter CDR3-alpha lengths, while the difference seen for TCR-beta was not statistically significant. Compared with IGRA-negative controls, TCR-alpha repertoires from active tuberculosis had smaller mean NN-distances to GMM-specific TCRs, which suggests clonal expansion of these TCRs. An accuracy of 80% to 90% (AUROC about 0.91) was reached by a classifier using the diverse GMM-specific repertoire, compared with about 70% accuracy when GEM motif frequencies were used.

As regards this clone: There is no known antigen for this receptor. The sample holds no much larger clone one base away, and base qualities are not on file.

At study entry, a tuberculin skin test and the QuantiFERON-TB GOLD In-Tube IGRA were used to screen adolescents for latent tuberculosis infection. Unsorted cryopreserved PBMC were immunosequenced, covering on average approximately 100,000 T cells per clinical donor. Eleven high schools in the Worcester region of the Western Cape, South Africa, served as enrollment sites for adolescents aged 12 to 18 years. Roughly ten M. tuberculosis-infected adolescents and roughly ten uninfected adolescents were selected, with the two groups matched for age and sex. Adolescent PBMC were isolated from freshly drawn heparinized blood by density centrifugation and cryopreserved. TCR libraries were generated with the immunoSEQ multiplex PCR assay, using TCR-beta and/or TCR-alpha/delta assays for each sample. The Illumina high-throughput platform was used to sequence the amplified TCR libraries. The authors' analysis ran thus. Clustering and dimensionality reduction relied on pairwise TCRdist distances among GMM-specific receptors from T cells that were either sorted ex vivo or expanded in vitro. The score assigned to each clinical repertoire was mean NN-distance, meaning the average TCRdist to the nearest 10% of tetramer-positive reference sequences. To compute GEM TCR motif frequency, the fraction of unique TCRs matching known GEM sequences by V/J usage and CDR3 length was calculated. Linear discriminant analysis with leave-one-out cross-validation, implemented in scikit-learn, was used to classify active tuberculosis. TCRdb took this table from immuneACCESS and kept in-frame rearrangements with V and J called. Such tables lack part of the clones; where checked against another copy, unresolved V genes explain under half of the gap, and the rest is unexplained. V and J calls and clone size follow that table, whereas D and trimming were derived from the DNA. The sample contains 25,000 to 35,000 clones, just over 90% of them found a single time. Jointly, the top ten make up less than 5% of the sample.

The CDR3 goes from the cysteine to the phenylalanine over 13 residues. The DNA shown is the 39-base CDR3, in frame from base 1. CDR1 SEHNR and CDR2 FQNEAQ were looked up in the germline V gene (reference sequence). V loses 5 bases of germline sequence and J loses 10 bases, and the interval between the two ends is 14 bases. The receptor was isolated from a donor between 10 and 35 years old with latent tuberculosis or without tuberculosis infection. The V gene is TRBV7-9 and the J gene is TRBJ1-4, and possibly TRBD1, on 5 matching bases. The specimen sequenced was PBMCs. The sequence in DNA is TGTGCCAGCAGCCCCCGGGGGTCGGGAAAACTGTTTTTT. Its protein reads: CASSPRGSGKLFF.